These T cell receptor beta chains were read from a single sample in a study of OX40 agonist ivuxolimab in advanced cancers. TCRdb's table, derived via immunoSEQ multiplex PCR, lists solely in-frame clones and lacks some. The sample has roughly 70,000 clones, about 84% seen once. Specimen: CD4+ or CD8+ T cells sorted from blood, collected in a trial of the OX40 agonist ivuxolimab. Source of these receptors: an adult with an advanced solid tumor such as melanoma, head and neck, liver or kidney cancer. The CDR3 runs from the conserved cysteine through the conserved F or W. The D gene is left open where the match is weak. Some rows mark clone size as missing; the rest say once, few, many or name a class of expanded clone.

TRBJ2-3 | NA | TRBV7-2 | NA | TGTGCCAGCAGCTTCCGGAGGGGCCCCACAGATACGCAGTATTTT | CASSFRRGPTDTQYF
TRBJ2-1 | NA | TRBV11-2 | NA | TGTGCCAGCGGTGGATTAGGTGAGCAGTTCTTC | CASGGLGEQFF
TRBJ2-2 | NA | TRBV7-9 | NA | TGTGCCAGCAGCCGTCTCCGAGGGACCGGGGAGCTGTTTTTT | CASSRLRGTGELFF
TRBJ2-3 | TRBD1 | TRBV2 | NA | TGTGCCAGCAGGGGGACAGTTACAGATACGCAGTATTTT | CASRGTVTDTQYF
TRBJ1-1 | NA | TRBV5-1 | NA | TGCGCCAGCAGTTCCCAAGGCAGTGCTGAAGCTTTCTTT | CASSSQGSAEAFF
TRBJ1-3 | NA | TRBV7-7 | NA | TGTGCTAGCAGCCCCGTTGGAGGAAACACCATATATTTT | CASSPVGGNTIYF
TRBJ1-6 | TRBD1 | TRBV18 | NA | TGTGCCAGCTCGTCGGACAGGGCCCAAGTAACCCTCCACTTT | CASSSDRAQVTLHF
TRBJ1-5 | NA | TRBV6-1 | NA | TGTGCCAGCAGTGAAGCAGGGAGGGGGACTGGCAATCAGCCCCAGCATTTT | CASSEAGRGTGNQPQHF
TRBJ1-6 | TRBD1 | TRBV7-2 | NA | TGTGCCAGCAGCTTAGGAGGGGGCACGAATTCACCCCTCCACTTT | CASSLGGGTNSPLHF
TRBJ2-7 | NA | TRBV13 | NA | TGTGCCAGCAGCTTAGGCGGTAGGGGTAGGGCCTACGAGCAGTACTTC | CASSLGGRGRAYEQYF
TRBJ2-7 | NA | TRBV6-6 | NA | TGTGCCAGCAACCCATGGCCGTCCGGCTACGAGCAGTACTTC | CASNPWPSGYEQYF
TRBJ1-4 | TRBD1 | TRBV23-1 | NA | TGCGCCAGCGGGAACCGGGACAGGGACAATGAAAAACTGTTTTTT | CASGNRDRDNEKLFF
TRBJ2-7 | NA | TRBV7-2 | NA | TGTGCCAGCAGCTTAGAGATGGGGGAGCAGTACTTC | CASSLEMGEQYF
TRBJ1-1 | TRBD1 | TRBV4-2 | NA | TGTGCCAGCAGCCAACCTGGACAGGCCTCCACAATGAACACTGAAGCTTTCTTT | CASSQPGQASTMNTEAFF
TRBJ1-2 | NA | TRBV28 | NA | TGTGCCAGCAGTAATGGACAGACCTATGGCTACACCTTC | CASSNGQTYGYTF
TRBJ2-7 | NA | TRBV28 | few | TGTGCCAGCGCCGGGACAAACACCTACGAGCAGTACTTC | CASAGTNTYEQYF
TRBJ1-1 | NA | TRBV18 | few | TGTGCCAGCTCACCACAGGTGGGGGTGGTTGGGACTGAAGCTTTCTTT | CASSPQVGVVGTEAFF
TRBJ2-5 | NA | TRBV5-1 | NA | TGCGCCAGCAGCTTGGACAGAGAGACCCAGTACTTC | CASSLDRETQYF
TRBJ2-7 | TRBD1 | TRBV15 | NA | TGTGCCACCAGCACCCGGGACAGTAAAATTTACGAGCAGTACTTC | CATSTRDSKIYEQYF
TRBJ2-1 | TRBD1 | TRBV11-3 | NA | TGTGCCAGCAGCTTAGGGCCCAGGGGGCGAAATGAGCAGTTCTTC | CASSLGPRGRNEQFF
TRBJ1-5 | NA | TRBV6-6 | NA | TGTGCCAGCAGTTACCAGGGCAATCAGCCCCAGCATTTT | CASSYQGNQPQHF
TRBJ2-3 | NA | TRBV4-2 | NA | TGTGCCAGCAAAAAAGGCGGTGACGGGGGGCTGTTAGATACGCAGTATTTT | CASKKGGDGGLLDTQYF
TRBJ2-2 | NA | TRBV2 | NA | TGTGCCAGCAGTGGTCGGTGGTCTGGGGAGCTGTTTTTT | CASSGRWSGELFF
TRBJ2-2 | NA | TRBV5-1 | few | TGCGCCAGCAGCCCTCAGGGATTCACCGGGGAGCTGTTTTTT | CASSPQGFTGELFF
TRBJ1-6 | NA | TRBV13 | NA | TGTGCCAGCAGCTGGACTCTTAATTCACCCCTCCACTTT | CASSWTLNSPLHF
TRBJ2-7 | NA | TRBV7-2 | NA | TGTGCCAGCAGCCTCATCCCTCACGAGCAGTACTTC | CASSLIPHEQYF
TRBJ2-7 | NA | TRBV4-1 | NA | TGCGCCAGCAGCCCAGATTACTCCTACGAGCAGTACTTC | CASSPDYSYEQYF
TRBJ2-3 | TRBD2 | TRBV11-1 | once | TGTGCCACGGGAGGGGGGCCGGGGACAGATACGCAGTATTTT | CATGGGPGTDTQYF
TRBJ1-5 | TRBD1 | TRBV7-2 | NA | TGTGCCAGCAGCTTAGGACAGGGTATTCAGCCCCAGCATTTT | CASSLGQGIQPQHF
TRBJ2-1 | NA | TRBV7-3 | NA | TGTGCCAGCAGTCTAGGGGACGGCAATGAGCAGTTCTTC | CASSLGDGNEQFF
TRBJ2-5 | NA | TRBV13 | NA | TGTGCCAGCAGCACCCTTAGGAGCCAAGAGACCCAGTACTTC | CASSTLRSQETQYF
TRBJ1-4 | NA | TRBV5-5 | NA | TGTGCCAGCAGTAAAGAGTTGCCTGAAAAACTGTTTTTT | CASSKELPEKLFF
TRBJ1-3 | NA | TRBV5-1 | NA | TGCGCCAGCAGCCCACAGGGTTCTGGAAACACCATATATTTT | CASSPQGSGNTIYF
TRBJ1-1 | NA | TRBV5-4 | NA | TGTGCCAGCAGCTTTGCCGGGGGAAACACTGAAGCTTTCTTT | CASSFAGGNTEAFF
TRBJ2-1 | TRBD1 | TRBV25-1 | NA | TGTGCCAGCAGTGAGGATTTGCGGTACAGGGGCAATGAGCAGTTCTTC | CASSEDLRYRGNEQFF
TRBJ2-7 | NA | TRBV11-2 | NA | TGTGCCAGCAGCTTAGAAGGTGGGAGCGAGCAGTACTTC | CASSLEGGSEQYF
TRBJ2-3 | NA | TRBV5-1 | NA | TGCGCCAGCAGCTTGGAACGGGATACGCAGTATTTT | CASSLERDTQYF
TRBJ2-2 | NA | TRBV6-1 | NA | TGTGCCAGCAGCTCCCCCTACACCGGGGAGCTGTTTTTT | CASSSPYTGELFF
TRBJ1-1 | NA | TRBV4-1 | NA | TGCGCCAGCAGCCTTCGACGGACGAACACTGAAGCTTTCTTT | CASSLRRTNTEAFF
TRBJ1-3 | NA | TRBV6-5 | NA | TGTGCCAGCAGTTACGGGGTTCACTCTGGAAACACCATATATTTT | CASSYGVHSGNTIYF
TRBJ1-1 | TRBD1 | TRBV18 | NA | TGTGCCAGCTCACCGGGACAGGGGTCCTACACTGAAGCTTTCTTT | CASSPGQGSYTEAFF
TRBJ1-2 | TRBD1 | TRBV18 | NA | TGTGCCAGCTCCGGACAGGGGGGAAACTATGGCTACACCTTC | CASSGQGGNYGYTF
TRBJ2-7 | TRBD2 | TRBV18 | NA | TGTGCCAGCTCAACCGCGGGGGGCGAGCAGTACTTC | CASSTAGGEQYF
TRBJ1-1 | TRBD1 | TRBV5-1 | NA | TGCGCCAGCAGCTACGGACAGGGGGTCACTGAAGCTTTCTTT | CASSYGQGVTEAFF
TRBJ2-7 | TRBD1 | TRBV5-1 | NA | TGCGCCAGCAGACAAACGACAGGGGGCTACGAGCAGTACTTC | CASRQTTGGYEQYF
TRBJ1-1 | NA | TRBV15 | NA | TGTGCCACCAGCAAAGGGAAGTTGGGGGAAACTGAAGCTTTCTTT | CATSKGKLGETEAFF
TRBJ2-2 | NA | TRBV7-2 | NA | TGTGCCAGCAGCTTAGTGGGGACGAACACCGGGGAGCTGTTTTTT | CASSLVGTNTGELFF
TRBJ1-2 | TRBD1 | TRBV4-1 | NA | TGCGCCAGCAGCCAACGGGACAGGGGGGCCTATGGCTACACCTTC | CASSQRDRGAYGYTF
TRBJ2-1 | TRBD1 | TRBV12-5 | NA | TGTGCTAGTGGTTCCCCCGATAGAACAGGGGGCGCAGTCTACAATGAGCAGTTCTTC | CASGSPDRTGGAVYNEQFF
TRBJ2-7 | NA | TRBV19 | NA | TGTGCCAGTAGTAAGGTCGGGGACCTCTCCTACGAGCAGTACTTC | CASSKVGDLSYEQYF